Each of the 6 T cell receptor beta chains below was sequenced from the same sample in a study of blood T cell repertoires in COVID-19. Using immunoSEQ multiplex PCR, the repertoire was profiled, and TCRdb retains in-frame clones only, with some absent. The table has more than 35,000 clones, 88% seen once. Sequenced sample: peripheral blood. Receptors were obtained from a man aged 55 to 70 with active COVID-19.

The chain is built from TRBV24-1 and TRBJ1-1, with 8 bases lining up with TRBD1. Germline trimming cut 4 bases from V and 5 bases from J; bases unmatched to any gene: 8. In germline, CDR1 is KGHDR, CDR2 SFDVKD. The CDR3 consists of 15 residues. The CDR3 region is CATSDNTGGGTEAFF. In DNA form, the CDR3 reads TGTGCCACCAGTGACAACACAGGGGGAGGAACTGAAGCTTTCTTT.

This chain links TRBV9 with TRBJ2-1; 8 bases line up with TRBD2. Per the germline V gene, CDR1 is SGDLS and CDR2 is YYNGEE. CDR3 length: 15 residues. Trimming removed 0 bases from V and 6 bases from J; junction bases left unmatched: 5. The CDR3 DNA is TGTGCCAGCAGCGTAGAGGGACTAGAGATCAATGAGCAGTTCTTC. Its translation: CASSVEGLEINEQFF.

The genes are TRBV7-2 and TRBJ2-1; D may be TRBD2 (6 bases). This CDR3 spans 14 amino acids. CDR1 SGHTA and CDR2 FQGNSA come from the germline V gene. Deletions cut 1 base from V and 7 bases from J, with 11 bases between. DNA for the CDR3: TGTGCCAGCAGCTTAGTGGGAGGTGGTAATGAGCAGTTCTTC. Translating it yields CASSLVGGGNEQFF.

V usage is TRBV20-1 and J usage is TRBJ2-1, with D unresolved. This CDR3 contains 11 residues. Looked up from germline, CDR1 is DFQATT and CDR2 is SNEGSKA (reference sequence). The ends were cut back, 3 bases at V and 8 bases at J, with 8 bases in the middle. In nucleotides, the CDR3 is TGCAGTGCTAGCCCGGAGCATGAGCAGTTCTTC. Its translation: CSASPEHEQFF.

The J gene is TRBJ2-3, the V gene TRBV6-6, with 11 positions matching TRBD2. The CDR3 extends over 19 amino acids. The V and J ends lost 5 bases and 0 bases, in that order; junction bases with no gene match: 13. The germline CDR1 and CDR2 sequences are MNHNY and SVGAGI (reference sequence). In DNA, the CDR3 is TGTGCCAGCAGTCAGACAAGACTAGCGGGGTCTTCTAGCACAGATACGCAGTATTTT. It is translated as CASSQTRLAGSSSTDTQYF.

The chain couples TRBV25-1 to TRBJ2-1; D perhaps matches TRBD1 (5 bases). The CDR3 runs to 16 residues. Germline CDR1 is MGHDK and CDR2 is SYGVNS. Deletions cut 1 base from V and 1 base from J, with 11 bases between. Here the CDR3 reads CASSELGAVSYNEQFF. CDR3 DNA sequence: TGTGCCAGCAGTGAATTAGGGGCAGTATCCTACAATGAGCAGTTCTTC.